These 2 T cell receptor beta chains were sequenced from one sample in a study of early T cells in non-severe SARS-CoV-2 infection. TCRdb redid the calling of the 5' RACE reads with MiXCR, one entry per CDR3 protein. This table holds tens of thousands of distinct CDR3 sequences, under 15% found once. Material for sequencing was whole blood. The receptors originated from an adult who was a healthcare worker with PCR-confirmed SARS-CoV-2 infection or an uninfected control (not recorded which).

This chain uses TRBV10-2 with TRBJ1-1, with 7 bases lining up with TRBD1. CDR1 is WSHSY and CDR2 is SAAADI in the germline V gene. This CDR3 has 14 amino acids. With 4 bases clipped from V and 7 bases from J, the junction kept 9 bases outside the gene matches. As DNA, the CDR3 is TGCGCCAGCAGTGCACCGGGACAGATAATTGAAGCTTTCTTT. Protein sequence: CASSAPGQIIEAFF.

The rearrangement uses TRBV23-1 and TRBJ2-1; D remains ambiguous. TRBV23-1 is noted as an ORF with a role that remains uncertain. The CDR3 covers 16 residues. Deletions cut 2 bases from V and 0 bases from J, with 11 bases between. DNA for the CDR3: TGCGCCAGCAGTCAAACGTGCCGGAACTCCTACAATGAGCAGTTCTTC. Translating gives CASSQTCRNSYNEQFF.